Listed here are 2 T cell receptor beta chains from one sample, sequenced in a study of radiotherapy plus CTLA-4 blockade in lung cancer. Generated by immunoSEQ multiplex PCR, the TCRdb table keeps only in-frame clones and is missing some. The sample includes approximately 37,000 clones, roughly 75% of them seen just once. The source was peripheral blood, collected from a patient treated with radiotherapy plus ipilimumab. These receptors were obtained from a human donor with non-small cell lung cancer who had stable disease on radiotherapy plus ipilimumab.

This rearrangement joins TRBV2 to TRBJ2-3; TRBD2 aligns across 10 bases. The ends lost 9 bases at V and 1 base at J; junction bases unmatched: 1. The CDR3 covers 13 residues. Germline assignment: CDR1 SNHLY and CDR2 FYNNEI. CDR3 bases: TGTGCCAGTGGACTAGCGGGCACAGATACGCAGTATTTT. Its translation: CASGLAGTDTQYF.

This clone occurred once. The rearrangement uses TRBV4-1 and TRBJ2-1, with D hard to call. The V gene lost 0 bases and the J gene lost 4 bases, with 13 bases spanning the gap. Germline CDR1 MGHRA, CDR2 YSYEKL. This CDR3 is 16 amino acids long. CDR3 protein: CASSQEVARSYNEQFF. DNA for the CDR3: TGCGCCAGCAGCCAAGAGGTAGCAAGGTCATACAATGAGCAGTTCTTC.